This T cell receptor beta chain was sequenced during a study of glioma-infiltrating T cells after dendritic cell vaccination. Study information: Three intradermal dendritic cell vaccine injections were given every two weeks.

For this clone: Its antigen is unknown.

Amplification used 60 V beta primers and 13 J beta primers. Using immunoSEQ multiplex PCR, the repertoire was profiled, and TCRdb retains in-frame clones only, with some absent. Among 55,000 to 75,000 clones, around 85% were seen once, and the ten largest hold around 14%. Indicated time point: after dendritic cell vaccination, including at tumor progression/relapse. This CDR3 spans 15 amino acids. Germline V gene data show CDR1 as SGHAT and CDR2 as FQNNGV. The V segment lost 5 bases and the J segment 0 bases; nucleotides outside the gene matches: 6. Study-wide findings and caveats: Few patients contributed both blood and tumor specimens.

The material was blood, obtained after dendritic cell vaccination. This TCR was recovered from a human donor with glioblastoma. V usage is TRBV11-2 and J usage is TRBJ1-2; 7 nucleotides match TRBD1. The CDR3 loop is CASSPWTGSNYGYTF. The CDR3 DNA reads TGTGCCAGCAGCCCCTGGACAGGATCTAACTATGGCTACACCTTC.